A single sample is the source of the 20 T cell receptor beta chains below, sequenced in a study of CD8 T cells in ankylosing spondylitis. TCRdb re-called the 5' RACE reads with MiXCR, one entry per CDR3 protein. Of about 240,000 distinct CDR3 sequences detected, under 30% appear once; the ten largest clones hold 0.5% to 0.75%. The sample was blood, either unsorted or a sorted T cell fraction (not recorded which). These receptors all stem from a male donor with ankylosing spondylitis or in good health (not recorded which).

V usage is TRBV11-2 and J usage is TRBJ2-1; a weak D match, TRBD1 (6 bases). The CDR3 totals 14 residues. V gave up 3 bases and J gave up 7 bases, with 13 bases separating them. Germline V gives CDR1 SGHAT, CDR2 FQNNGV. CDR3 DNA sequence: TGTGCCAGCAGCTTGGCAGGGGCCCTAAATGAGCAGTTCTTC. The encoded protein is CASSLAGALNEQFF.

In this sample, this clonotype turned up many times. V gene TRBV7-7 combines with J gene TRBJ2-7; 9 positions agree with TRBD2. The CDR3 extends over 15 amino acids. The ends lost 1 base at V and 3 bases at J; junction bases unmatched: 4. Germline CDR1 reads SSHAT; CDR2 reads FNYEAQ (reference sequence). The CDR3 protein is CASSLGLADIYEQYF. The DNA of the CDR3 is TGTGCCAGCAGCTTAGGACTAGCGGACATCTACGAGCAGTACTTC. The full variable domain, completed using reference TRBV7-7 and TRBJ2-7, is GAGVSQSPRYKVTKRGQDVTLRCDPISSHATLYWYQQALGQGPEFLTYFNYEAQPDKSGLPSDRFSAERPEGSISTLTIQRTEQRDSAMYRCASSLGLADIYEQYFGPGTRLTVT.

This clonotype was observed at least ten times. The CDR3, as DNA: TGCAGCGTAAATCAGGGGGCCTACGAGCAGTACTTC. Amino acids: CSVNQGAYEQYF. V is TRBV29-1 and J is TRBJ2-7; 7 bases align to TRBD1. Germline CDR1 is SQVTM and CDR2 is ANQGSEA. With 6 bases clipped from V and 2 bases from J, the junction kept 4 bases outside the gene matches. The CDR3 consists of 12 residues.

This chain uses TRBV25-1 with TRBJ2-7; 9 bases are a match to TRBD1. The trim removed 6 bases at V and 3 bases at J, leaving 6 bases unmatched. Germline assignment: CDR1 MGHDK and CDR2 SYGVNS. The CDR3 consists of 14 residues. CDR3 residues: CASRPGTGNYEQYF. As DNA, the CDR3 is TGTGCCAGCAGACCCGGGACAGGGAACTACGAGCAGTACTTC.

In its sample, this clonotype was seen many times. The CDR3 region has the DNA TGTGCCACCAGCAGAGATCTTCGTCGTATAGCGGACCTCCGAGAGACCCAGTACTTC. Protein product: CATSRDLRRIADLRETQYF. The rearrangement joins TRBV15 to TRBJ2-5; tentatively, D is TRBD2 (6 bases). The CDR3 totals 19 residues. Germline V gives CDR1 LNHNV, CDR2 YYDKDF (reference sequence). Trimming shortened V by 0 bases and J by 4 bases, and 24 bases separated the two germline ends. Using reference TRBV15 and TRBJ2-5 for the parts outside the CDR3, the full variable domain is DAMVIQNPRYQVTQFGKPVTLSCSQTLNHNVMYWYQQKSSQAPKLLFHYYDKDFNNEADTPDNFQSRRPNTSFCFLDIRSPGLGDTAMYLCATSRDLRRIADLRETQYFGPGTRLLVL.

This clonotype showed up many times. The CDR3 DNA reads as TGCAGTGCTGGGCGGGGGCAGGTTTCTGGGCAGTTCTTC. Its translation is CSAGRGQVSGQFF. This rearrangement joins TRBV20-1 to TRBJ2-1; possible D gene TRBD2, 7 bases. Trimming shortened V by 5 bases and J by 12 bases, and 20 bases separated the two germline ends. Germline V CDR1 and CDR2: DFQATT, SNEGSKA (reference sequence). The CDR3 spans 13 residues.

This clonotype appeared many times. This rearrangement joins TRBV12-3 or TRBV12-4 to TRBJ1-1, with D unresolved. V was shortened by 3 bases and J by 4 bases, with 6 bases between the two germline ends. CDR3 length: 12 residues. The CDR3 loop is CASSLAVTEAFF. DNA of the CDR3: TGTGCCAGCAGTTTGGCAGTCACTGAAGCTTTCTTT.

This clonotype was seen repeatedly, ten times or more. The V call is TRBV20-1, the J call TRBJ1-2; D unresolved. This CDR3 has 11 residues. With 2 bases removed from V and 7 bases from J, the gap between germline ends came to 8 bases. Germline V gene sequence: CDR1 DFQATT, CDR2 SNEGSKA (reference sequence). The CDR3 loop reads CSARLGGGYTF. In DNA, the CDR3 is TGCAGTGCTAGACTCGGCGGTGGCTACACCTTC.

The chain recombines TRBV2 with TRBJ2-4; D perhaps matches TRBD1 (6 bases). The CDR3 extends over 12 amino acids. CDR1 and CDR2 from the germline V gene are SNHLY and FYNNEI. Trimming removed 4 bases from V and 12 bases from J, with 13 bases in between. CDR3 region: CASSADSGYQYF. Here the CDR3 DNA reads TGTGCCAGCAGTGCGGACAGCGGCTATCAGTACTTC. Variable domain in full (rest from reference TRBV2 and TRBJ2-4): EPEVTQTPSHQVTQMGQEVILRCVPISNHLYFYWYRQILGQKVEFLVSFYNNEISEKSEIFDDQFSVERPDGSNFTLKIRSTKLEDSAMYFCASSADSGYQYFGAGTRLSVL.

The chain couples TRBV2 to TRBJ2-7; TRBD1 might be the D (6 bases). CDR3 length equals 15 residues. V was clipped by 2 bases and J by 4 bases, with 15 bases between them. Germline values: CDR1 SNHLY, CDR2 FYNNEI. CDR3 amino acids: CASSESTGYQYEQYF. In DNA form, the CDR3 reads TGTGCCAGCAGTGAATCTACAGGGTATCAGTACGAGCAGTACTTC.

The sample holds many counts of this clonotype. The V gene is TRBV20-1, the J gene TRBJ2-1; D not certain. The length of the CDR3 is 10 residues. V was shortened by 5 bases and J by 5 bases, with 4 bases between the two germline ends. Looked up from germline, CDR1 is DFQATT and CDR2 is SNEGSKA (reference sequence). The CDR3 coding sequence is TGCAGTGCTGGCCACAATGAGCAGTTCTTC. Protein product: CSAGHNEQFF.

At least ten counts were recorded for this clonotype. The rearrangement links TRBV6-2 or TRBV6-3 to TRBJ2-3, with D perhaps TRBD2 (6 bases). Germline V gene data show CDR1 as MNHEY and CDR2 as SVGEGT. The V end lost 5 bases, the J end lost 14 bases, and 20 bases lay between the germline ends. The CDR3 totals 13 residues. The CDR3 DNA reads TGTGCCAGCAGTCCTCAGACTATCGGGGGTCTGTATTTT. This encodes CASSPQTIGGLYF.

The chain couples TRBV20-1 to TRBJ2-3; unclear D gene. V dropped 1 base and J dropped 4 bases, with 9 bases sitting between them. Germline V lookup: CDR1 DFQATT, CDR2 SNEGSKA (reference sequence). The CDR3 has 13 amino acids. CDR3 DNA: TGCAGTGCTAGAGCCCGGGTCCCAGATACGCAGTATTTT. Encoded protein: CSARARVPDTQYF.

Only a few counts were recorded for this clonotype. This chain joins TRBV20-1 and TRBJ2-5; TRBD1 aligns across 9 bases. V shed 6 bases and J 4 bases; nucleotides not matched to a gene: 9. Looked up from germline, CDR1 is DFQATT and CDR2 is SNEGSKA (reference sequence). There are 14 residues in the CDR3. The CDR3, as DNA: TGCAGTGCAACCGCCGGGACAGGGATAGAGACCCAGTACTTC. The encoded protein is CSATAGTGIETQYF.

The J gene is TRBJ2-2, the V gene TRBV7-3; weak D call: TRBD2 (5 bases). This CDR3 contains 13 residues. The germline gives CDR1 SGHTA, CDR2 FQGTGA. Trimming cost V 2 bases and J 6 bases, with 7 bases left between them. The CDR3 loop is CASSLGGSGELFF. The CDR3, as DNA: TGTGCCAGCAGCTTAGGAGGTTCCGGGGAGCTGTTTTTT.

The chain employs TRBV7-8 and TRBJ2-3; 9 nucleotides line up with TRBD2. V shed 5 bases, J shed 6 bases, and the junction held 12 bases outside the gene matches. The germline gives CDR1 SGHVS, CDR2 FQNEAQ. The CDR3 is made up of 16 amino acids. The CDR3 coding sequence is TGTGCCAGCAGCCCACACCTAGCGGGGCCCAGCGATACGCAGTATTTT. This encodes CASSPHLAGPSDTQYF. The variable domain in full, with the rest retrieved from reference TRBV7-8 and TRBJ2-3, is GAGVSQSPRYKVAKRGQDVALRCDPISGHVSLFWYQQALGQGPEFLTYFQNEAQLDKSGLPSDRFFAERPEGSVSTLKIQRTQQEDSAVYLCASSPHLAGPSDTQYFGPGTRLTVL.

This clonotype was picked up a small number of times. V and J are TRBV6-1 and TRBJ1-2; 8 positions agree with TRBD1. The CDR3 has 13 residues. With 1 base clipped from V and 6 bases from J, the junction kept 1 base outside the gene matches. Germline loops: CDR1 MNHNS, CDR2 SASEGT. This CDR3 is CASSEGQGNGYTF. CDR3 DNA: TGTGCCAGCAGTGAAGGACAGGGGAATGGCTACACCTTC.

This clonotype came up many times. The CDR3: CASSADAGELFF. For the CDR3, the DNA is TGTGCCAGCAGCGCGGACGCCGGGGAGCTGTTTTTT. The rearrangement uses TRBV11-3 and TRBJ2-2; unclear D gene. The germline V gene has CDR1 SGHNT and CDR2 YENEEA. Trimming took off 5 bases at V and 6 bases at J, with 7 bases between the two ends. The length of the CDR3 is 12 residues. Complete variable domain (other parts from reference TRBV11-3 and TRBJ2-2): EAGVVQSPRYKIIEKKQPVAFWCNPISGHNTLYWYLQNLGQGPELLIRYENEEAVDDSQLPKDRFSAERLKGVDSTLKIQPAELGDSAVYLCASSADAGELFFGEGSRLTVL.

The rearrangement links TRBV10-3 to TRBJ2-5; TRBD2 is a possible D gene (6 bases). The CDR3 is 14 residues long. Trimming took 2 bases from V and 3 from J, leaving 10 bases between them. The germline CDR1 and CDR2 sequences are ENHRY and SYGVKD. Here the CDR3 DNA reads TGTGCCATCAGTGAGCCCCCGGGGGAAGAGACCCAGTACTTC. It is translated as CAISEPPGEETQYF.

The gene calls are TRBV7-2 and TRBJ2-1, with D perhaps being TRBD1 or TRBD2 (5 bases each). V lost 5 bases and J lost 6, with 14 bases in between. There are 14 residues in the CDR3. Germline CDR1 SGHTA, CDR2 FQGNSA. CDR3 in DNA: TGTGCCAGCAGCCCCCAGCGTGGGGGCAATGAGCAGTTCTTC. Protein: CASSPQRGGNEQFF.